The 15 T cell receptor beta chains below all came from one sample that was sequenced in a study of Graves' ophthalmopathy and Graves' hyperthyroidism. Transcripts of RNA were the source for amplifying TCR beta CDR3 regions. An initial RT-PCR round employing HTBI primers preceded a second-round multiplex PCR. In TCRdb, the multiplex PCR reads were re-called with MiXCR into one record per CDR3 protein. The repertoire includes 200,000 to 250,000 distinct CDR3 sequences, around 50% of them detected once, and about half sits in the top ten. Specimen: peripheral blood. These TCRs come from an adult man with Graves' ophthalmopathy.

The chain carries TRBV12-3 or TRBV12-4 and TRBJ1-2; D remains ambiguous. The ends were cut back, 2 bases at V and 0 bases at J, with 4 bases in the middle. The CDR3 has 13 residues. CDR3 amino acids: CASSLQTNYGYTF. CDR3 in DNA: TGTGCCAGCAGTTTACAGACTAACTATGGCTACACCTTC.

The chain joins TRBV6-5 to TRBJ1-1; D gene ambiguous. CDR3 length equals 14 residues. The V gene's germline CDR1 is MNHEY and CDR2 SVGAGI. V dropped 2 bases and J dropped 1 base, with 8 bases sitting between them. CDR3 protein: CASSYPNTNTEAFF. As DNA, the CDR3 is TGTGCCAGCAGTTACCCAAACACGAACACTGAAGCTTTCTTT.

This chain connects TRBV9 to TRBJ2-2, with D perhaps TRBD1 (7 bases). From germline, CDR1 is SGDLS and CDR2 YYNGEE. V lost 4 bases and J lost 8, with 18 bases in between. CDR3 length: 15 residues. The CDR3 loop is CASSQDRRDSGELFF. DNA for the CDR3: TGTGCCAGCAGCCAAGATCGGCGGGACAGTGGGGAGCTGTTTTTT.

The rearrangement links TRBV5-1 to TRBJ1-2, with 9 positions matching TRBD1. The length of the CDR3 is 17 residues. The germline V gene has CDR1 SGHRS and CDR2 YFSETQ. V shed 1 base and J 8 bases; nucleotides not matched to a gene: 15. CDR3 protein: CASSLTINPGQGEGYTF. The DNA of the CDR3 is TGCGCCAGCAGCTTGACGATTAACCCGGGACAGGGCGAAGGCTACACCTTC.

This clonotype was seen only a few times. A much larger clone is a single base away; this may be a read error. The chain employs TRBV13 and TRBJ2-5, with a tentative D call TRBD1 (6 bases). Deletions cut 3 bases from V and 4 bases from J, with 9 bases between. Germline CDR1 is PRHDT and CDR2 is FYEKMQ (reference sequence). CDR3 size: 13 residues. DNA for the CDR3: TGTGCCAGCAGCTTGGGACACGGAGAGACCCAGTACTTC. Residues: CASSLGHGETQYF. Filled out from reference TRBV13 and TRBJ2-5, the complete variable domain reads AAGVIQSPRHLIKEKRETATLKCYPIPRHDTVYWYQQGPGQDPQFLISFYEKMQSDKGSIPDRFSAQQFSDYHSELNMSSLELGDSALYFCASSLGHGETQYFGPGTRLLVL.

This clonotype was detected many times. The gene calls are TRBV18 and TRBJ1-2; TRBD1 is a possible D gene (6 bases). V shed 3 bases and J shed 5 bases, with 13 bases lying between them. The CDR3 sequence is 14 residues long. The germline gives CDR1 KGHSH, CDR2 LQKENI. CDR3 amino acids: CASSPYRVEYGYTF. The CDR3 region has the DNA TGTGCCAGCTCACCTTACAGGGTTGAGTATGGCTACACCTTC.

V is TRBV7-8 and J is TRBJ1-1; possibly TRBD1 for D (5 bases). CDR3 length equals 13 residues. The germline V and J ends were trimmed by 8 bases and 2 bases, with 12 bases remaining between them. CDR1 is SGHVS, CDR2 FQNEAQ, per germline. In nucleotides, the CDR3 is TGTGCCAGCTCACCACAGGCTAACACTGAAGCTTTCTTT. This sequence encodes CASSPQANTEAFF. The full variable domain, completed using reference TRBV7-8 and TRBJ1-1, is GAGVSQSPRYKVAKRGQDVALRCDPISGHVSLFWYQQALGQGPEFLTYFQNEAQLDKSGLPSDRFFAERPEGSVSTLKIQRTQQEDSAVYLCASSPQANTEAFFGQGTRLTVV.

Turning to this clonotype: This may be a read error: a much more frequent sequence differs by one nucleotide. The CDR3 loop is CAISDRDEQCF. Here the CDR3 DNA reads TGTGCCATCAGTGATAGAGACGAGCAGTGCTTC. This chain links TRBV10-3 with TRBJ2-7, with D uncertain. Germline V gene lookup returns CDR1 ENHRY and CDR2 SYGVKD. The CDR3 runs 11 residues.

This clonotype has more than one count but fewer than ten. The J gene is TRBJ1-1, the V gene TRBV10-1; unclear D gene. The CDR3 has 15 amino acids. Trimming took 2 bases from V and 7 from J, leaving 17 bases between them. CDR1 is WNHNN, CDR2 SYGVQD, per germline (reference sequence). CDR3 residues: CASSEARPGFSEAFF. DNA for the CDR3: TGCGCCAGCAGTGAGGCTAGACCGGGCTTTAGTGAAGCTTTCTTT.

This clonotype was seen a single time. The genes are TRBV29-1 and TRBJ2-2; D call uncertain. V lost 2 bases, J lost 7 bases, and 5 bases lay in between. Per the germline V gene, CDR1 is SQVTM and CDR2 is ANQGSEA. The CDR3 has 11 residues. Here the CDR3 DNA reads TGCAGCGTTGAACCTAGCGGGGAGCTGTTTTTT. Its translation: CSVEPSGELFF.

The CDR3: CASSYSSGGPNTGELFF. DNA of the CDR3: TGCGCCAGCAGTTATAGTAGCGGGGGGCCGAACACCGGGGAGCTGTTTTTT. This chain links TRBV5-1 with TRBJ2-2; 10 bases fit TRBD2. Per germline, CDR1 SGHRS and CDR2 YFSETQ. The ends lost 5 bases at V and 0 bases at J; junction bases unmatched: 7. This CDR3 spans 17 amino acids.

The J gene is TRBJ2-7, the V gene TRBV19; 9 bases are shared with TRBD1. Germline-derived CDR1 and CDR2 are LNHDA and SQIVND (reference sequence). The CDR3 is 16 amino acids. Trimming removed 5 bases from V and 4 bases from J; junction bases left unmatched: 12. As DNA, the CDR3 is TGTGCCAGTAGTTCACCAAGGGGGACAGGGTGGTACGAGCAGTACTTC. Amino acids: CASSSPRGTGWYEQYF.

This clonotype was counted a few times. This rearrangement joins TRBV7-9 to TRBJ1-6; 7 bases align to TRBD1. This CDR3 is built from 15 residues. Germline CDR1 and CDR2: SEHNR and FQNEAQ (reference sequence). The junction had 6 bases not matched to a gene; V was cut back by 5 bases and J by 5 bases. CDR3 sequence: CASSPGGANNSPLHF. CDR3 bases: TGTGCCAGCAGCCCAGGGGGGGCAAATAATTCACCCCTCCACTTT. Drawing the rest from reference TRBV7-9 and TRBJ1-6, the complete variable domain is DTGVSQNPRHKITKRGQNVTFRCDPISEHNRLYWYRQTLGQGPEFLTYFQNEAQLEKSRLLSDRFSAERPKGSFSTLEIQRTEQGDSAMYLCASSPGGANNSPLHFGNGTRLTVT.

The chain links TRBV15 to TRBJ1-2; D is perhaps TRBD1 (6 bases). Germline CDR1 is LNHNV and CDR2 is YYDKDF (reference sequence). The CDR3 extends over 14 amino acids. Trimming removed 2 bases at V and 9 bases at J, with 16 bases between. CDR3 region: CATSRMRQEDRYTF. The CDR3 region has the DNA TGTGCCACCAGCAGAATGAGACAGGAAGATCGCTACACCTTC.

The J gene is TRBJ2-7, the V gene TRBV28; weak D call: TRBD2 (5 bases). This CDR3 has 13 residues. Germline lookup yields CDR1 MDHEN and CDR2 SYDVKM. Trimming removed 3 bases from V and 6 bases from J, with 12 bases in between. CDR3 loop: CASSFAPGFEQYF. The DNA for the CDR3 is TGTGCCAGCAGTTTTGCTCCGGGATTCGAGCAGTACTTC.